The next 7 T cell receptor beta chains were all read from a single sample in a study of blood T cell repertoires in COVID-19. Only in-frame clones appear in the TCRdb table, and some are missing; sequencing was by immunoSEQ multiplex PCR. Here the sample spans under 100,000 clones, about 78% being singletons. The material sequenced was peripheral blood. The receptors shown here come from a man aged 55 to 70 with COVID-19, enrolled during active disease.

V usage is TRBV2 and J usage is TRBJ2-1, with a tentative D call TRBD1 (5 bases). This CDR3 has 15 residues. Trimming shortened V by 7 bases and J by 1 base, and 14 bases separated the two germline ends. Germline CDR1 SNHLY, CDR2 FYNNEI. CDR3 DNA sequence: TGTGCCAGCACAATATGGGGCGGTTCCTACAATGAGCAGTTCTTC. It codes for CASTIWGGSYNEQFF.

The V gene is TRBV15, the J gene TRBJ2-3; 9 nucleotides match TRBD2. There are 17 residues in the CDR3. V was pared by 1 base and J by 3 bases, with 8 bases of the junction left unmatched. The V gene's germline CDR1 is LNHNV and CDR2 YYDKDF (reference sequence). CDR3 loop: CATSRGLIAGDTDTQYF. CDR3 nucleotides: TGTGCCACCAGCAGAGGTCTAATAGCGGGAGATACAGATACGCAGTATTTT.

As concerns this clone: Relative to the germline gene, one junction end is altered; a read error may explain this. CDR3 bases: TGTGCCAGCAGCCAAAAAAGTCAGCTAGTCTTC. Amino acid sequence: CASSQKSQLVF. This chain connects TRBV3-1 (or the pseudogene TRBV3-2) to TRBJ2-1, with D hard to call. Germline-derived CDR1 and CDR2 are LGHDT and YNNKEL (reference sequence). This CDR3 has 11 residues.

This clone was picked up a small number of times. CDR3: CASSYGSPYEQYF. Here the CDR3 DNA reads TGTGCCAGCAGCTACGGGAGCCCCTACGAGCAGTACTTC. V usage is TRBV6-5 and J usage is TRBJ2-7; a weak D match, TRBD2 (6 bases). The germline CDR1 and CDR2 sequences are MNHEY and SVGAGI. This CDR3 has 13 residues. The germline V and J ends were trimmed by 6 bases and 2 bases, with 11 bases remaining between them.

In DNA, the CDR3 is TGTGCCAGCAGCGTAGTCGACACCGGGGAGCTGTTTTTT. Its protein product is CASSVVDTGELFF. The rearrangement uses TRBV9 and TRBJ2-2; D is uncertain. Trimming cost V 0 bases and J 3 bases, with 3 bases left between them. The CDR3 loop spans 13 amino acids. Germline values: CDR1 SGDLS, CDR2 YYNGEE.

This clone was observed a handful of times. The chain employs TRBV9 and TRBJ1-1; tentatively, D is TRBD1 (5 bases). This CDR3 is built from 14 residues. V lost 0 bases and J 0 bases, leaving 6 bases between the germline ends. Per germline, CDR1 SGDLS and CDR2 YYNGEE. The CDR3 region is CASSVAGLNTEAFF. The CDR3 DNA reads as TGTGCCAGCAGCGTAGCAGGGCTGAACACTGAAGCTTTCTTT.

The rearrangement links TRBV5-6 to TRBJ2-5, with 7 bases that match TRBD2. From germline, CDR1 is SGHDT and CDR2 YYEEEE. With 0 bases clipped from V and 4 bases from J, the junction kept 9 bases outside the gene matches. The CDR3 has 16 amino acids. The CDR3 spells CASSLGGLVTRETQYF. The DNA for the CDR3 is TGTGCCAGCAGCTTGGGAGGACTAGTAACACGAGAGACCCAGTACTTC.